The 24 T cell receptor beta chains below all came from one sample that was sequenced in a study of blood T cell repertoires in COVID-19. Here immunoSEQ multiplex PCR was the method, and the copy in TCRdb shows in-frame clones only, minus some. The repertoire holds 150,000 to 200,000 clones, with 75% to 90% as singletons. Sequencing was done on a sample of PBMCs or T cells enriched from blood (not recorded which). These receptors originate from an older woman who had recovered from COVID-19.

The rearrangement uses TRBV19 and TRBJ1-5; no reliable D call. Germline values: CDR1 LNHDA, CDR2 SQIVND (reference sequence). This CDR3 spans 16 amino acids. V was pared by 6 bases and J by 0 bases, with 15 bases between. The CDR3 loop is CASRETGSYSNQPQHF. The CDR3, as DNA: TGTGCCAGTAGAGAGACGGGATCTTATAGCAATCAGCCCCAGCATTTT.

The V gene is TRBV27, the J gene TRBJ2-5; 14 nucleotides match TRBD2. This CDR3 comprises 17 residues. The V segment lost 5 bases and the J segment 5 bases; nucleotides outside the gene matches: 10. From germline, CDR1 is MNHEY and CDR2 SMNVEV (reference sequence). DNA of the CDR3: TGTGCCAGCAGTCCCATTGGACTAGCGGGAGGCAGTGAGACCCAGTACTTC. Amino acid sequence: CASSPIGLAGGSETQYF.

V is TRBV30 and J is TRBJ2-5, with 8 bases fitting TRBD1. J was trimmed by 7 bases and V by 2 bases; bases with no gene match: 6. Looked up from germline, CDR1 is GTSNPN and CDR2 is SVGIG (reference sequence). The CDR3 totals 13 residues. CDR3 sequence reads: CAWSIQGVSTQYF. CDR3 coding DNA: TGTGCCTGGAGTATACAGGGGGTGTCGACCCAGTACTTC.

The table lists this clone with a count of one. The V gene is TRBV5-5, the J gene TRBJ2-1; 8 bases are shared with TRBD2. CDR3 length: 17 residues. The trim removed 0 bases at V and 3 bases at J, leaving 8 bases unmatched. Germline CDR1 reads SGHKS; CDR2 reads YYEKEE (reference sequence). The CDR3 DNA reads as TGTGCCAGCAGCTTGGCCCGGGCGGGGGGTAACTACAATGAGCAGTTCTTC. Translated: CASSLARAGGNYNEQFF.

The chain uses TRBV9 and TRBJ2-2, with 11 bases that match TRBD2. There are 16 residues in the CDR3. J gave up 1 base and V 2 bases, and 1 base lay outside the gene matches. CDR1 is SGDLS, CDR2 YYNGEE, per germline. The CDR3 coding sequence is TGTGCCAGCAGCGTTGGGACTAGCGGGAACACCGGGGAGCTGTTTTTT. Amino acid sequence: CASSVGTSGNTGELFF.

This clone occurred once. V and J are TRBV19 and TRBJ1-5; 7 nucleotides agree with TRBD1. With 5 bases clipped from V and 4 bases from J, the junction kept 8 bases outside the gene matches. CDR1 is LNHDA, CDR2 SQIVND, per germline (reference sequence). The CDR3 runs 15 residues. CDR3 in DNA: TGTGCCAGTAGTGCCTACAGGGGACAAAATCAGCCCCAGCATTTT. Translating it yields CASSAYRGQNQPQHF.

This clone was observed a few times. CDR3 DNA: TGTGCCAGCAGTAGGGACACCTTCAACAGGGAGCAGTACTTC. Its protein is CASSRDTFNREQYF. The chain employs TRBV2 and TRBJ2-7, with D possibly matching TRBD1 (6 bases). Germline lookup yields CDR1 SNHLY and CDR2 FYNNEI. CDR3 size: 14 residues. Trimming pared 5 bases from V and 7 bases from J, leaving 18 bases between.

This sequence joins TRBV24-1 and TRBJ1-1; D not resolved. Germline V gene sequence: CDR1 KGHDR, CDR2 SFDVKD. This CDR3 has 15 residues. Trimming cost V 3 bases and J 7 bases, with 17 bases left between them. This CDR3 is CATSDPRELVGEAFF. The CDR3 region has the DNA TGTGCCACCAGTGATCCGCGGGAATTAGTCGGTGAAGCTTTCTTT.

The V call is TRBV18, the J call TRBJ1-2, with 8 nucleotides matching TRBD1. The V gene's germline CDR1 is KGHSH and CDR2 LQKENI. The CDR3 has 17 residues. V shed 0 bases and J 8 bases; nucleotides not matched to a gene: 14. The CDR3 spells CASSPPGSHRGSWGYTF. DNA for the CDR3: TGTGCCAGCTCACCACCGGGTTCTCACAGGGGGTCTTGGGGCTACACCTTC.

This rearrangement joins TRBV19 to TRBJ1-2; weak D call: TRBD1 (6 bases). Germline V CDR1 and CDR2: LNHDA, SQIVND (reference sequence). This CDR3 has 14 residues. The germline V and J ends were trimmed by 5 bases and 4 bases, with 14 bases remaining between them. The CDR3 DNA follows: TGTGCCAGTAGTCCCGGACAGAGAAGCTATGGCTACACCTTC. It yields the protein CASSPGQRSYGYTF. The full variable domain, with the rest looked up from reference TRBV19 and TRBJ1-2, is DGGITQSPKYLFRKEGQNVTLSCEQNLNHDAMYWYRQDPGQGLRLIYYSQIVNDFQKGDIAEGYSVSREKKESFPLTVTSAQKNPTAFYLCASSPGQRSYGYTFGSGTRLTVV.

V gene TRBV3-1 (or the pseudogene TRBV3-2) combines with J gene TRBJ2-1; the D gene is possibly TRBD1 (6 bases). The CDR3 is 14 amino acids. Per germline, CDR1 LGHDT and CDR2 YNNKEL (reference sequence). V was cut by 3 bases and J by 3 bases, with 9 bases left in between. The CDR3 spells CASSHRDNYNEQFF. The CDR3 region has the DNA TGTGCCAGCAGCCACCGGGACAACTACAATGAGCAGTTCTTC.

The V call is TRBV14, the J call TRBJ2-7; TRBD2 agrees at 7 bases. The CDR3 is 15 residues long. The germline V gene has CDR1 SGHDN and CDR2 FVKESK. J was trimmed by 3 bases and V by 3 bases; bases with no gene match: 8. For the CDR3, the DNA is TGTGCCAGCAGCCACCTGGGGGGGTTCGGCTACGAGCAGTACTTC. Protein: CASSHLGGFGYEQYF.

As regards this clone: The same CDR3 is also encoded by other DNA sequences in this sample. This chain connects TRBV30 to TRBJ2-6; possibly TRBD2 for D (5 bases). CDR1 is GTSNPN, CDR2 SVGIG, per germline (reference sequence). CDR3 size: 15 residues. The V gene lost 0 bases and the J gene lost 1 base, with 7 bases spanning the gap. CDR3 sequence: CAWSVLGSGANVLTF. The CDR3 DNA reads TGTGCCTGGAGTGTACTAGGGTCTGGGGCCAACGTCCTGACTTTC.

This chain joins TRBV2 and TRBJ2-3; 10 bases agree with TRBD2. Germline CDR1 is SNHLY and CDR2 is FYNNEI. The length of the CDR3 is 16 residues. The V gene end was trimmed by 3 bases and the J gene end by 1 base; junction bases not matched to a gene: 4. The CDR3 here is CASSEETSGGTDTQYF. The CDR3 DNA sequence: TGTGCCAGCAGTGAGGAAACTAGCGGGGGCACAGATACGCAGTATTTT.

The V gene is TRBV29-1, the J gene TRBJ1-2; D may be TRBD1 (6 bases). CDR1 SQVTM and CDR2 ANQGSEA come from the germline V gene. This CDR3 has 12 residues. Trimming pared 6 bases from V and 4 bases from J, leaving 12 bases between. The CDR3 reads CSVHRVSYGYTF. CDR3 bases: TGCAGCGTACACAGGGTTTCCTATGGCTACACCTTC.

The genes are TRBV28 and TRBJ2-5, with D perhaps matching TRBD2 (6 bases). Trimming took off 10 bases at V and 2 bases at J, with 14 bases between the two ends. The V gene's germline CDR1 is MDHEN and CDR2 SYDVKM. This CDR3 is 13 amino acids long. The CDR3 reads CATETAGQETQYF. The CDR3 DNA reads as TGTGCCACCGAAACGGCGGGACAAGAGACCCAGTACTTC.

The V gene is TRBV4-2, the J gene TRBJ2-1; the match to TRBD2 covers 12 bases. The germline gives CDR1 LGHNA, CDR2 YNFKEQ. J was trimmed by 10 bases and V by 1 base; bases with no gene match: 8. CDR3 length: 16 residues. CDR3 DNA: TGTGCCAGCAGCCAAGTCCTAGCGGGAGGGCCCCGAGAGCAGTTCTTC. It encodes CASSQVLAGGPREQFF.

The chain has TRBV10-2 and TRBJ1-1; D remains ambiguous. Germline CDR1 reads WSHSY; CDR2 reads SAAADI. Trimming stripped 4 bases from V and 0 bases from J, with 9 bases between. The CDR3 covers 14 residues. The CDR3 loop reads CASSGRRMNTEAFF. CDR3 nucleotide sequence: TGCGCCAGCAGTGGTCGGAGGATGAACACTGAAGCTTTCTTT.

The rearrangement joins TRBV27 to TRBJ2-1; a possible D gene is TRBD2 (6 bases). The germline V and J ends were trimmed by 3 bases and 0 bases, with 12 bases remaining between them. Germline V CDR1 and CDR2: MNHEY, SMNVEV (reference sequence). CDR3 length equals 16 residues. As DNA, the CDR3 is TGTGCCAGCAGTTTGAGGACTATTAGCTCCTACAATGAGCAGTTCTTC. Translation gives CASSLRTISSYNEQFF.

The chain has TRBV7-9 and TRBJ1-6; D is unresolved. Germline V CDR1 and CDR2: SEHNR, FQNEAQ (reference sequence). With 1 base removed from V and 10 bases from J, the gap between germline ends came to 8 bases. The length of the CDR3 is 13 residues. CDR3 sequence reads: CASSLGARSPLHF. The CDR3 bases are TGTGCCAGCAGCTTAGGGGCACGATCACCCCTCCACTTT.

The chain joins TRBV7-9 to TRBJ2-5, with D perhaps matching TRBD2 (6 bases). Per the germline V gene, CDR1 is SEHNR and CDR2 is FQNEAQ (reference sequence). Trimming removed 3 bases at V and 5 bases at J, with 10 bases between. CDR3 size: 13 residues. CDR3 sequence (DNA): TGTGCCAGCAGCTTCGCGGGGTGGGAGACCCAGTACTTC. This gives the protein CASSFAGWETQYF.

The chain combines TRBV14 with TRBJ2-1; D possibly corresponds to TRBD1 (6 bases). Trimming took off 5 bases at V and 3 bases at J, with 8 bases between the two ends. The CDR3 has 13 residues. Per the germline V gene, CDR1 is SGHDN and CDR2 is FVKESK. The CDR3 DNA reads TGTGCCAGCAGCAGAGGGGGCTACAATGAGCAGTTCTTC. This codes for CASSRGGYNEQFF.

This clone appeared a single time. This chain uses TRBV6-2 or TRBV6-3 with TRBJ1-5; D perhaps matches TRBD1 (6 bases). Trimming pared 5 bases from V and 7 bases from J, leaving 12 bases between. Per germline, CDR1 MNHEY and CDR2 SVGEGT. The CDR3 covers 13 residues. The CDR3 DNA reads TGTGCCAGCAGTGACAGGCGCCGGCAGCCCCAGCATTTT. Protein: CASSDRRRQPQHF.

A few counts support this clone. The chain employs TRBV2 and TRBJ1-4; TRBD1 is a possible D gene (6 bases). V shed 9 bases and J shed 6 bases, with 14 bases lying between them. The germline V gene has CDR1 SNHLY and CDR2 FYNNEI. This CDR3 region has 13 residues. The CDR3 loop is CASEETGHEKLFF. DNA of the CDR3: TGTGCCAGTGAGGAAACAGGGCATGAAAAACTGTTTTTT.